What follows describes a single T cell receptor beta chain. This sample stems from a study of chemoradiotherapy in HPV16-positive cancers. The wider study: Functional T-cell assays on two HPV16-positive patients' cells defined candidate HPV-specific clones and common TCR motifs.

The protocol was immunoSEQ multiplex PCR, while the TCRdb copy is restricted to in-frame clones and leaves out a portion. Of approximately 12,000 clones listed, about four fifths are singletons. Trimming stripped 2 bases from V and 4 bases from J, with 14 bases between. This CDR3 is built from 15 residues. Germline assignment: CDR1 KGHSH and CDR2 LQKENI. This clonotype originated in a human donor with HPV-associated anogenital cancer. J is TRBJ1-1 and V is TRBV18; D uncertain. This material was obtained from a patient who underwent chemoradiotherapy. This chain's CDR3 is CASSPVIAPGTEAFF. CDR3 DNA: TGTGCCAGCTCACCAGTTATCGCACCCGGCACTGAAGCTTTCTTT.